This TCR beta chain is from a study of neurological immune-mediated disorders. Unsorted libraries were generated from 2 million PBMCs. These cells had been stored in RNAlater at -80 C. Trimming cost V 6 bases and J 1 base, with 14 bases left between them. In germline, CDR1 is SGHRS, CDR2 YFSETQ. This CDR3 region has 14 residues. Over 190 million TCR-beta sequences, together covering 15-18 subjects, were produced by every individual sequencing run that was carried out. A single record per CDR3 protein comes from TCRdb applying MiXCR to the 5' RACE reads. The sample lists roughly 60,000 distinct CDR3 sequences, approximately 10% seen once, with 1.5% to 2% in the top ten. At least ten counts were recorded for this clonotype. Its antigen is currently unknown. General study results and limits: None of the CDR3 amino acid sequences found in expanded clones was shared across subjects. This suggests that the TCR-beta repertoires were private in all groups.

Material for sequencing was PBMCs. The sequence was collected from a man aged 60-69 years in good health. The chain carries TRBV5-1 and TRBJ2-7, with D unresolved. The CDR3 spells CASTLGMGSYEQYF. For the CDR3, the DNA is TGCGCCAGCACCTTAGGAATGGGGTCCTACGAGCAGTACTTC.